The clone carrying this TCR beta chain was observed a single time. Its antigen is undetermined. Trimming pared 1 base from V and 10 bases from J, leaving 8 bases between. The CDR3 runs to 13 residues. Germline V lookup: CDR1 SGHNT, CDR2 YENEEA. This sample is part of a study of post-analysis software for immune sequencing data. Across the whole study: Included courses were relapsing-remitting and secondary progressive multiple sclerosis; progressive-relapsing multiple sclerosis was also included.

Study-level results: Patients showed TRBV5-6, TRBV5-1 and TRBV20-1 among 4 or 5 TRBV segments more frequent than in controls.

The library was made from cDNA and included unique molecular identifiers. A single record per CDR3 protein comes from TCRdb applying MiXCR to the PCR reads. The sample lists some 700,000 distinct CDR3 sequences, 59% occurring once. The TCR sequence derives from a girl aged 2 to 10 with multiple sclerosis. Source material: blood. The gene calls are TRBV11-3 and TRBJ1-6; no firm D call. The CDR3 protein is CASSLVPGSPLHF. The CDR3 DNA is TGTGCCAGCAGCTTAGTACCGGGGTCACCCCTCCACTTT.